The 21 T cell receptor beta chains reported below all come from one sample, sequenced in a study of shared clonotypes between healthy human individuals. Here immunoSEQ multiplex PCR was the method, and the copy in TCRdb shows in-frame clones only, minus some. The sample holds around 990,000 clones, 77% seen once. The sequenced material came from memory CD4+ T cells from PBMCs. Subset denoted: CD45RA-negative fraction. Receptor source: a man in his late teens or twenties in good health. Some clones in this sample may be carry-over from other donors' samples.

Comments on this clone: At one of its ends the junction is not consistent with the germline gene, which may arise from a read error. The sample holds other DNA sequences that translate to the same CDR3. The V call is TRBV2, the J call TRBJ2-7, with a weak D call TRBD1 (5 bases). The germline V gene has CDR1 SNHLY and CDR2 FYNNEI. This CDR3 has 12 residues. CDR3 bases: TGTGCCAGCAGAGAAGACAGCTACGAGCAGTACTTC. Protein sequence: CASREDSYEQYF.

This chain links TRBV6-1 with TRBJ2-3, with a possible D match to TRBD2 (6 bases). Trimming stripped 6 bases from V and 2 bases from J, with 15 bases between. In germline, CDR1 is MNHNS, CDR2 SASEGT. The CDR3 is made up of 15 amino acids. The CDR3 DNA reads TGTGCCAGCAGCGGACTCCGGAGGGCCACAGATACGCAGTATTTT. It codes for CASSGLRRATDTQYF.

This clone was observed a handful of times. This chain connects TRBV29-1 to TRBJ2-1, with D perhaps matching TRBD1 or TRBD2 (6 bases each). CDR3 size: 12 residues. Deletions cut 3 bases from V and 16 bases from J, with 19 bases between. Germline assignment: CDR1 SQVTM and CDR2 ANQGSEA. CDR3 nucleotides: TGCAGCGTTGATCCACAGGCCGGAGGGGGTTTCTTC. It yields the protein CSVDPQAGGGFF.

This clone has a single count. This rearrangement joins TRBV28 to TRBJ2-6; tentative D call: TRBD1 (5 bases). V was shortened by 6 bases and J by 2 bases, with 11 bases between the two germline ends. The CDR3 has 15 amino acids. CDR1 and CDR2 from the germline V gene are MDHEN and SYDVKM. The CDR3 region has the DNA TGTGCCAGCAGCGAGTGGGGCACTGGGGCCAACGTCCTGACTTTC. Its translation: CASSEWGTGANVLTF.

With regard to this clone: The same CDR3 also results from other DNA sequences found in this sample. The gene calls are TRBV18 and TRBJ1-3, with D perhaps TRBD1 (5 bases). The germline V gene has CDR1 KGHSH and CDR2 LQKENI. V was trimmed by 2 bases and J by 4 bases, leaving 12 bases between them. CDR3 length: 15 amino acids. The CDR3 is CASSPADRAGNTIYF. DNA for the CDR3: TGTGCCAGCTCACCAGCCGACAGAGCCGGAAACACCATATATTTT.

The chain has TRBV4-3 and TRBJ2-5; D is perhaps TRBD1 or TRBD2 (5 bases each). CDR3 length: 13 residues. The ends were cut back, 3 bases at V and 5 bases at J, with 10 bases in the middle. CDR1 is LGHNA, CDR2 YSLEER, per germline. The CDR3 DNA is TGCGCCAGCAGCCACCTAGCAGGGGAGACCCAGTACTTC. Its protein product is CASSHLAGETQYF.

The CDR3 region is CASSSTLMNTEAFF. For the CDR3, the DNA is TGCGCCAGCAGCTCGACCCTAATGAACACTGAAGCTTTCTTT. The chain recombines TRBV5-1 with TRBJ1-1; D not resolved. CDR3 length equals 14 residues. V was clipped by 3 bases and J by 0 bases, with 9 bases between them. Per the germline V gene, CDR1 is SGHRS and CDR2 is YFSETQ. Full variable domain (rest looked up from reference TRBV5-1 and TRBJ1-1): KAGVTQTPRYLIKTRGQQVTLSCSPISGHRSVSWYQQTPGQGLQFLFEYFSETQRNKGNFPGRFSGRQFSNSRSEMNVSTLELGDSALYLCASSSTLMNTEAFFGQGTRLTVV.

The chain has TRBV28 and TRBJ2-5; 7 bases are a match to TRBD1. V lost 5 bases, J lost 7 bases, and 10 bases stayed unmatched. This CDR3 contains 14 residues. CDR1 is MDHEN and CDR2 is SYDVKM in the germline V gene. The CDR3 is CASSTTGETGTQYF. In DNA form, the CDR3 reads TGTGCCAGCAGTACTACAGGGGAGACTGGGACCCAGTACTTC.

The V call is TRBV19, the J call TRBJ1-5; TRBD1 is a possible D gene (5 bases). V lost 8 bases and J 5 bases, leaving 13 bases between the germline ends. This CDR3 comprises 13 residues. CDR1 is LNHDA and CDR2 is SQIVND in the germline V gene (reference sequence). CDR3 nucleotides: TGTGCCAGTGACCTAACGGGGGATCAGCCCCAGCATTTT. It codes for CASDLTGDQPQHF.

V and J are TRBV27 and TRBJ2-1; D gene unclear. Germline lookup yields CDR1 MNHEY and CDR2 SMNVEV (reference sequence). The CDR3 has 12 residues. Trimming stripped 6 bases from V and 5 bases from J, with 8 bases between. The DNA for the CDR3 is TGTGCCAGCAGCATCCCCCACAATGAGCAGTTCTTC. Its protein is CASSIPHNEQFF.

This clone turned up a few times. The V gene is TRBV28, the J gene TRBJ1-1, with 8 bases fitting TRBD1. Losses at the gene ends were 1 base for V and 1 base for J; bases not matched to a gene: 5. Looked up from germline, CDR1 is MDHEN and CDR2 is SYDVKM. The CDR3 is 16 amino acids. CDR3 residues: CASSLLIGTGNTEAFF. CDR3 DNA: TGTGCCAGCAGTTTATTAATAGGGACAGGGAACACTGAAGCTTTCTTT.

The chain employs TRBV7-2 and TRBJ2-3; D call uncertain. CDR1 is SGHTA, CDR2 FQGNSA, per germline. The CDR3 extends over 14 amino acids. With 4 bases removed from V and 0 bases from J, the gap between germline ends came to 8 bases. DNA of the CDR3: TGTGCCAGCAGCTGGGCCGGGAGCACAGATACGCAGTATTTT. This gives the protein CASSWAGSTDTQYF.

CDR3 protein: CASSQDWTGTNTGELFF. The CDR3 nucleotides are TGCGCCAGCAGCCAAGATTGGACAGGGACGAACACCGGGGAGCTGTTTTTT. J is TRBJ2-2 and V is TRBV4-1; the match to TRBD1 covers 8 bases. Trimming cost V 0 bases and J 0 bases; bases outside gene matches: 3. Germline V CDR1 and CDR2: MGHRA, YSYEKL. The CDR3 consists of 17 residues.

This clone showed up just a few times. This rearrangement joins TRBV6-1 to TRBJ1-5, with D perhaps matching TRBD1 (5 bases). CDR1 is MNHNS, CDR2 SASEGT, per germline. The V and J ends lost 2 bases and 3 bases respectively, with 14 bases between them. This CDR3 has 16 amino acids. This CDR3 is CASSEYGTQINQPQHF. Here the CDR3 DNA reads TGTGCCAGCAGTGAATATGGGACGCAGATCAATCAGCCCCAGCATTTT.

The CDR3 coding sequence is TGTGCCAGCAGTTTGCTGGACATCTATAGCAATCAGCCCCAGCATTTT. Translation: CASSLLDIYSNQPQHF. This chain uses TRBV28 with TRBJ1-5; possibly TRBD1 for D (5 bases). Per germline, CDR1 MDHEN and CDR2 SYDVKM. The length of the CDR3 is 16 residues. Trimming stripped 3 bases from V and 0 bases from J, with 12 bases between.

This chain uses TRBV5-6 with TRBJ2-1; D gene uncertain. V dropped 3 bases and J dropped 5 bases, with 9 bases sitting between them. The CDR3 runs 13 residues. Germline values: CDR1 SGHDT, CDR2 YYEEEE. The CDR3 here is CASSSGPHNEQFF. CDR3 DNA: TGTGCCAGCAGCTCCGGGCCGCACAATGAGCAGTTCTTC.

This chain joins TRBV30 and TRBJ2-1; D uncertain. The CDR3 covers 13 residues. The V gene lost 0 bases and the J gene lost 4 bases, with 7 bases spanning the gap. Per germline, CDR1 GTSNPN and CDR2 SVGIG (reference sequence). The CDR3 is CAWSVFRYNEQFF. CDR3 nucleotide sequence: TGTGCCTGGAGTGTATTCAGATACAATGAGCAGTTCTTC.

The V and J genes are TRBV27 and TRBJ1-5; D unclear. The V end was cut by 8 bases, the J end by 0 bases, with 14 bases between. Germline V CDR1 and CDR2: MNHEY, SMNVEV (reference sequence). This CDR3 has 15 residues. The CDR3 region has the DNA TGTGCCAGCGCCACAAACAGCGATAGCAATCAGCCCCAGCATTTT. It translates to CASATNSDSNQPQHF.

Only a few counts were recorded for this clone. This specimen includes other DNA sequences encoding the same CDR3. The chain joins TRBV29-1 to TRBJ1-2, with TRBD1 identical over 8 bases. The CDR3 length is 11 residues. Germline assignment: CDR1 SQVTM and CDR2 ANQGSEA. The V and J ends lost 6 bases and 5 bases, in that order; junction bases with no gene match: 2. Here the CDR3 reads CSVRQGYGYTF. The DNA for the CDR3 is TGCAGCGTACGACAGGGGTATGGCTACACCTTC. The variable domain in full, with the rest retrieved from reference TRBV29-1 and TRBJ1-2, is SAVISQKPSRDICQRGTSLTIQCQVDSQVTMMFWYRQQPGQSLTLIATANQGSEATYESGFVIDKFPISRPNLTFSTLTVSNMSPEDSSIYLCSVRQGYGYTFGSGTRLTVV.

V usage is TRBV28 and J usage is TRBJ1-1; the D is unclear. The V end lost 5 bases, the J end lost 7 bases, and 20 bases lay between the germline ends. This CDR3 is built from 15 residues. The germline gives CDR1 MDHEN, CDR2 SYDVKM. The CDR3 sequence is CASSPSFPITSEAFF. The CDR3 DNA sequence: TGTGCCAGCAGTCCCTCGTTCCCCATTACTAGTGAAGCTTTCTTT. The complete variable domain, with remaining parts taken from reference TRBV28 and TRBJ1-1, reads DVKVTQSSRYLVKRTGEKVFLECVQDMDHENMFWYRQDPGLGLRLIYFSYDVKMKEKGDIPEGYSVSREKKERFSLILESASTNQTSMYLCASSPSFPITSEAFFGQGTRLTVV.

V is TRBV2 and J is TRBJ2-2; 7 bases map to TRBD1. The V gene's germline CDR1 is SNHLY and CDR2 FYNNEI. The CDR3 has 15 amino acids. The J segment lost 3 bases and the V segment lost 7 bases, leaving 8 bases of the junction unmatched. The CDR3 protein is CASNLRTGDTGELFF. The DNA for the CDR3 is TGTGCCAGCAACCTCCGGACAGGAGACACCGGGGAGCTGTTTTTT.